The present T cell receptor (beta chain) was sequenced within a study of beta chain features in type 1 diabetes. This clone has at least ten counts. Expressed TCRB transcripts were sequenced because the isolated RNA had all been reverse transcribed beforehand. The assay was immunoSEQ multiplex PCR, and TCRdb's table has in-frame clones only and misses some. Altogether 200,000 to 250,000 clones are present, 25% to 30% being singletons, with the ten largest covering around 4%. Sorting based on CD45RO/CCR7/CD25/CD127/CD95/CD27 separated CD4+ naive, central memory, regulatory and stem cell-like memory cells. This CDR3 has 13 amino acids. Germline lookup yields CDR1 MDHEN and CDR2 SYDVKM. Trimming at V came to 8 bases and at J to 5 bases, leaving 3 bases not matched to a gene.

This TCR was sampled from a man younger than 45 in good health. Sample: central memory CD4+ T cells from blood. The chain employs TRBV28 and TRBJ2-1; 10 bases agree with TRBD2. The CDR3 reads CASWTSGNNEQFF. The CDR3 DNA reads TGTGCCAGCTGGACTAGCGGCAACAATGAGCAGTTCTTC.